This TCR beta chain comes out of a study of blood T cell repertoires in COVID-19. Sequenced by immunoSEQ multiplex PCR; TCRdb stores in-frame clones only, minus some. The top ten hold around 4.3% of the sample, which has fewer than 200,000 clones, over 80% seen once. Everyone who took part was roughly 18 to 89 years old, and they came from fewer than 25 US areas. Which cohort a participant joined came from the clinical history participants gave. Symptom resolution, clearance, or two negative PCRs marked the recovered donors of Cohort 3. Germline assignment: CDR1 SGHTA and CDR2 FQGNSA. The length of the CDR3 is 14 residues. Trimming stripped 5 bases from V and 2 bases from J, with 10 bases between.

The receptor was derived from a woman aged 45-65 years who had recovered from COVID-19. This rearrangement joins TRBV7-2 to TRBJ1-5; D is uncertain. Sequencing input: PBMCs or T cells enriched from blood (not recorded which). The CDR3 nucleotides read TGTGCCAGCAGCCGCCAATCAGGCAATCAGCCCCAGCATTTT. Its protein is CASSRQSGNQPQHF. The full variable domain, rest sourced from reference TRBV7-2 and TRBJ1-5, is GAGVSQSPSNKVTEKGKDVELRCDPISGHTALYWYRQSLGQGLEFLIYFQGNSAPDKSGLPSDRFSAERTGGSVSTLTIQRTQQEDSAVYLCASSRQSGNQPQHFGDGTRLSIL.